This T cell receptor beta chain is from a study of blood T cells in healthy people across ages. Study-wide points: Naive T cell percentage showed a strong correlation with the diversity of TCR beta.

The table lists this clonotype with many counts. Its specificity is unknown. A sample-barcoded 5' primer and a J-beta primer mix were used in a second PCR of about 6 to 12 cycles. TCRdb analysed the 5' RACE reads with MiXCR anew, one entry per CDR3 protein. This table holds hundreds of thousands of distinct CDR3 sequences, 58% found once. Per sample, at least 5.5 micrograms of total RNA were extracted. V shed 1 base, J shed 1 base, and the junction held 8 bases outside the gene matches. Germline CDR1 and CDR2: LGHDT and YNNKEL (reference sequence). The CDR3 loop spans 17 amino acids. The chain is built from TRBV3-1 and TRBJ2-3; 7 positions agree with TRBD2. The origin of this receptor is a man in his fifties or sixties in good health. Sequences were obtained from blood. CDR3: CASSQGLASGGTDTQYF. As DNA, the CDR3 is TGTGCCAGCAGCCAAGGTCTTGCCAGCGGGGGCACAGATACGCAGTATTTT.